Listed below are T cell receptor beta chains from one sample, sequenced in a study of blood T cell repertoires in COVID-19. Assay: immunoSEQ multiplex PCR; the TCRdb copy retains only in-frame clones and omits some. The table lists roughly 250,000 clones, 84% of them singletons. The sequenced material came from peripheral blood. These receptors were collected from a man over 45 with acute or convalescent COVID-19. CDR3s include the opening cysteine and the closing phenylalanine or tryptophan. D genes are given only for firm matches. A row's size may be missing; if present it is once, few, many or a size class.

v_gene	abundance	j_gene	d_gene	CDR3nt	CDR3aa
TRBV9	NA	TRBJ2-2	TRBD1	TGTGCCAGCAGCAAGGGACAGGGAGGTACCGGGGAGCTGTTTTTT	CASSKGQGGTGELFF
TRBV6-6	NA	TRBJ1-5	NA	TGTGCCAGCAGTTCAAGGGGGGGGCAGAGCAATCAGCCCCAGCATTTT	CASSSRGGQSNQPQHF
TRBV11-3	NA	TRBJ2-7	TRBD2	TGTGCCAGCAGCCCCGCGCGGGGGGGCGGGGTAGGTTACGAGCAGTACTTC	CASSPARGGGVGYEQYF
TRBV6-1	NA	TRBJ1-6	NA	TGTGCCAGCAGTGAACCCCCGGACAACTATAATTCACCCCTCCACTTT	CASSEPPDNYNSPLHF
TRBV10-3	NA	TRBJ1-1	NA	TGTGCCACCAGTAGCTTGAACACTGAAGCTTTCTTT	CATSSLNTEAFF
TRBV6-5	once	TRBJ1-5	NA	TGTGCCAGCAGTTACCAACAATTTAATCAGCCCCAGCATTTT	CASSYQQFNQPQHF
TRBV5-1	NA	TRBJ2-7	NA	TGCGCCAGCAGCTTGGCTAGCGCGTCCTACGAGCAGTACTTC	CASSLASASYEQYF
TRBV10-3	few	TRBJ1-1	TRBD1	TGTGCCATCAGAGATGCAGGGGGCGCCTACACTGAAGCTTTCTTT	CAIRDAGGAYTEAFF
TRBV10-2	NA	TRBJ2-1	NA	TGCGCCAGCATTCCACAGTTGGGGGCGCACGGTGAGCAGTTCTTC	CASIPQLGAHGEQFF
TRBV30	once	TRBJ2-5	TRBD2	TGTGCCTGGAGGCCACACCAACTAGCGGGAGCCTCGGCCCAGTACTTC	CAWRPHQLAGASAQYF
TRBV6-5	NA	TRBJ1-2	NA	TGTGCCAGCAGTCGAGACAGTATTAACTATGGCTACACCTTC	CASSRDSINYGYTF
TRBV3-1/TRBV3-2	NA	TRBJ2-3	TRBD2	TGTGCCAGCAGCCGCCTCCCCGCCCAGCGGGGGGGCCCAGATACGCAGTATTTT	CASSRLPAQRGGPDTQYF
TRBV2	NA	TRBJ1-5	TRBD1	TGTGCCAGCAGCGACAGGGCAGAACAGCCCCAGCATTTT	CASSDRAEQPQHF
TRBV28	NA	TRBJ1-5	NA	TGTGCCAGCAGGCTAGCCTCGGTTCAGCCCCAGCATTTT	CASRLASVQPQHF
TRBV27	NA	TRBJ2-1	TRBD2	TGTGCCGCCTCCCGGGACTACCTCAATGAGCAGTTCTTC	CAASRDYLNEQFF
TRBV27	NA	TRBJ2-3	NA	TGTGCCAGCAGTCCTCGCGGGGAACGAGCAGATACGCAGTATTTT	CASSPRGERADTQYF
TRBV10-3	NA	TRBJ2-7	TRBD1	TGTGCCATCAGGGGGGACAGGGGATTCTACGAGCAGTACTTC	CAIRGDRGFYEQYF
TRBV9	NA	TRBJ1-2	TRBD1	TGTGCCAGCAGCCCAGGACAGGGGATCGACTATGGCTACACCTTC	CASSPGQGIDYGYTF
TRBV27	NA	TRBJ2-1	TRBD2	TGTGCCAGCACAAGACAGCCGGGACTAGTTCTTAACTGGTCCTACAATGAGCAGTTCTTC	CASTRQPGLVLNWSYNEQFF
TRBV18	NA	TRBJ2-7	TRBD1	TGTGCCAGCTCGCGGACAGGGGGACCCTACGAGCAGTACTTC	CASSRTGGPYEQYF
TRBV5-1	NA	TRBJ2-7	TRBD1	TGCGCCAGCAGCGAAGACAGGGTGGGGCTCGCCGAGCAGTACTTC	CASSEDRVGLAEQYF
TRBV11-2	NA	TRBJ2-7	TRBD1	TGTGCCAGCAGCTCCTTTGTGGGACAGGGGTTCGCCGAGCAGTACTTC	CASSSFVGQGFAEQYF
TRBV29-1	NA	TRBJ2-7	TRBD1	TGCAGCGTCCCACAGGGGGCCTACGAGCAGTACTTC	CSVPQGAYEQYF
TRBV24-1	NA	TRBJ2-2	TRBD1	TGTGCCACCAGTGATCCAGACAGGGGAGACACCGGGGAGCTGTTTTTT	CATSDPDRGDTGELFF
TRBV3-1/TRBV3-2	NA	TRBJ1-2	NA	TGTGCCAGCAGCCAAAGTTATAGTGGCTACACCTTC	CASSQSYSGYTF
TRBV5-8	NA	TRBJ2-3	TRBD1	TGTGCCGGCCCCGGGACAGGGCTTAGGAGGCCGCAGTATTTT	CAGPGTGLRRPQYF
TRBV3-1/TRBV3-2	once	TRBJ1-1	TRBD1	TGTGCCAGCAGCCAACCGGGACAGGGGGTCGCTGAAGCTTTCTTT	CASSQPGQGVAEAFF
TRBV13	NA	TRBJ1-2	NA	TGTGCCAGCAGCATAGGGACCTCTAGAACGGGCTACACCTTC	CASSIGTSRTGYTF
TRBV28	NA	TRBJ1-5	TRBD1	TGTGCCAGCAGCCCCGGGACAGGGTGGAATCAGCCCCAGCATTTT	CASSPGTGWNQPQHF
TRBV3-1/TRBV3-2	NA	TRBJ1-6	TRBD1	TGTGCCAGCAGCCAAGGGACAGGGGATCCACCCCTCCACTTT	CASSQGTGDPPLHF
TRBV5-1	NA	TRBJ1-1	NA	TGCGCCAGCAGCTTGGCCGGGACATTGGAAGCTTTCTTT	CASSLAGTLEAFF
TRBV15	once	TRBJ2-5	TRBD1	TGTGCCACCAGCAGAGGGGCGTGGACAGGGACCCAAGAGACCCAGTACTTC	CATSRGAWTGTQETQYF
TRBV30	NA	TRBJ2-1	TRBD2	TGTGCCTGGAGGCCTAGCGGCTCCTACAATGAGCAGTTCTTC	CAWRPSGSYNEQFF
TRBV10-3	NA	TRBJ2-3	NA	TGTGCCATCAGTGAGTCGGTGGTCTCGGTCACAGATACGCAGTATTTT	CAISESVVSVTDTQYF
TRBV11-2	NA	TRBJ1-2	NA	TGTGCCAGCAGCAACCCGGACAGACCTTACTTC	CASSNPDRPYF
TRBV5-1	NA	TRBJ2-3	NA	TGCGCCAGCAGCACCACAGGGACCAGAGATACGCAGTATTTT	CASSTTGTRDTQYF
TRBV7-2	NA	TRBJ2-2	NA	TGTGCCAGCAGCTTAATGAGGGGGTCCGGGGAGCTGTTTTTT	CASSLMRGSGELFF
TRBV7-7	few	TRBJ2-5	NA	TGTGCTAGCAGCCCTGGCGGAACATTTAAAGAGACCCAGTACTTC	CASSPGGTFKETQYF
TRBV2	NA	TRBJ1-1	NA	TGTGCCAGCAGCAGGGGTTTTACTGAAGCTTTCTTT	CASSRGFTEAFF
TRBV14	NA	TRBJ1-2	TRBD1	TGTGCCAGCAGCCTCAGACAGGGAACCTATGGCTACACCTTC	CASSLRQGTYGYTF
TRBV30	NA	TRBJ2-5	NA	TGTGCCTGGACAGTCCAAGAGACCCAGTACTTC	CAWTVQETQYF
TRBV28	NA	TRBJ1-2	NA	TGTGCCAGCAGCAAGACAGATGGCTACACCTTC	CASSKTDGYTF
TRBV15	NA	TRBJ2-7	TRBD2	TGTGCCACCAGCAGTTTAGCGGGAGGGCCCAACCACGAGCAGTACTTC	CATSSLAGGPNHEQYF
TRBV6-5	NA	TRBJ2-2	NA	TGTGCCAGCAGTTACTGGAGGGGTACCGGGGAGCTGTTTTTT	CASSYWRGTGELFF
TRBV19	once	TRBJ2-2	TRBD1	TGTGCCAGTAGTATCCCCCCCACAGGGGCGAACACCGGGGAGCTGTTTTTT	CASSIPPTGANTGELFF
TRBV27	NA	TRBJ2-1	TRBD2	TGTGCCACGCGACTAGCGGATATCCATGAGCAGTTCTTC	CATRLADIHEQFF
TRBV7-6	NA	TRBJ2-3	TRBD2	TGTGCCAGCAGCTTAGGCCTCGGTGCGGGAGTTTCAGATACGCAGTATTTT	CASSLGLGAGVSDTQYF
TRBV7-6	NA	TRBJ1-2	NA	TGTGCCAGCAGCTTAGGGCAGGGGCCCTTCGGATATGGCTACACCTTC	CASSLGQGPFGYGYTF
TRBV18	NA	TRBJ1-6	NA	TGTGCCAGCTCGCCAACAGGGAGCCATTCACCCCTCCACTTT	CASSPTGSHSPLHF
TRBV27	NA	TRBJ1-2	NA	TGTGCCAGCAGTTTAAGCCCAGCGGGGGGTAACTATGGCTACACCTTC	CASSLSPAGGNYGYTF
TRBV19	NA	TRBJ2-6	NA	TGTGCCAGTAGTATAGCCGGGAGCAGCTCTGGGGCCAACGTCCTGACTTTC	CASSIAGSSSGANVLTF
TRBV5-6	NA	TRBJ2-7	TRBD2	TGTGCCAGCAGCCCCTTAGCGGGGGAACAATACGAGCAGTACTTC	CASSPLAGEQYEQYF
TRBV2	NA	TRBJ2-7	NA	TGTGCCAGCAGTGTAGAGATCTACGAGCAGTACTTC	CASSVEIYEQYF
TRBV24-1	NA	TRBJ2-7	TRBD2	TGTGCCACCCAAGCGGGAGCCGCCTACGAGCAGTACTTC	CATQAGAAYEQYF
TRBV5-1	NA	TRBJ2-2	TRBD2	TGCGCCAGCAGCTTGGACTCGGCGGGAGGCGCGCTGTTTTTT	CASSLDSAGGALFF
TRBV6-5	NA	TRBJ2-3	TRBD2	TGTGCCAGCAGTTACCTAGCGGGAGGGTACACAGATACGCAGTATTTT	CASSYLAGGYTDTQYF